These T cell receptor beta chains were read from a single sample in a study of tumor-infiltrating lymphocytes in localized non-small cell lung cancer. The repertoire was sequenced with immunoSEQ multiplex PCR; TCRdb's copy has only in-frame clones and lacks some. The repertoire includes approximately 3,200 clones, 58% of them detected once, and about 13% sits in the top ten. The sample was uninvolved lung tissue not adjacent to the tumor. Every receptor here comes from a human donor with non-small cell lung cancer. Both conserved end residues are part of each CDR3. The order of the fields is clone size, V gene, D gene, J gene, CDR3 DNA, CDR3 protein. The D gene is left open where the match is weak. Expanded clones get a size class; other rows say once, few or many, or leave the size out.

clone size: .
V gene: TRBV9
D gene: .
J gene: TRBJ2-5
CDR3 DNA: TGTGCCAGCAGCAGCCTAGGCGAGACCCAGTACTTC
CDR3 protein: CASSSLGETQYF

clone size: large
V gene: TRBV7-8
D gene: .
J gene: TRBJ1-5
CDR3 DNA: TGTGCCAGCAGCTTAGCGCAGGCGGGGACCTGGGGGGATCAGCCCCAGCATTTT
CDR3 protein: CASSLAQAGTWGDQPQHF

clone size: once
V gene: TRBV5-4
D gene: .
J gene: TRBJ2-3
CDR3 DNA: TGTGCCAGCAGCCCGGGGGCGGACACAGATACGCAGTATTTT
CDR3 protein: CASSPGADTDTQYF

clone size: .
V gene: TRBV7-9
D gene: .
J gene: TRBJ1-6
CDR3 DNA: TGTGCCAGCAGCCTCTTAGGGGATGGGTCACCCCTCCACTTT
CDR3 protein: CASSLLGDGSPLHF

clone size: .
V gene: TRBV28
D gene: TRBD1
J gene: TRBJ1-2
CDR3 DNA: TGTGCCAGCAGGGGGACAGTCGAAAGGACCTTC
CDR3 protein: CASRGTVERTF

clone size: .
V gene: TRBV12-5
D gene: .
J gene: TRBJ1-5
CDR3 DNA: TGTGCTAGTGGGTCGGAAGGTCTCGTTCCTCAGCCCCAGCATTTT
CDR3 protein: CASGSEGLVPQPQHF

clone size: .
V gene: TRBV6-5
D gene: TRBD1
J gene: TRBJ1-1
CDR3 DNA: TGTGCCAGCATTAAACAGGGGGCTGGGGAAGCTTTCTTT
CDR3 protein: CASIKQGAGEAFF

clone size: .
V gene: TRBV19
D gene: .
J gene: TRBJ1-1
CDR3 DNA: TGTGCCAGTATTCAGACAGCTGAAGCTTTCTTT
CDR3 protein: CASIQTAEAFF

clone size: few
V gene: TRBV7-3
D gene: .
J gene: TRBJ2-2
CDR3 DNA: TGTGCCAGCAGGGGCGATAAAATGGGTCCCGGGGAGCTGTTTTTT
CDR3 protein: CASRGDKMGPGELFF

clone size: large
V gene: TRBV19
D gene: .
J gene: TRBJ1-5
CDR3 DNA: TGTGCCAGTAGGGAAGCTCAAAATCAGCCCCAGCATTTT
CDR3 protein: CASREAQNQPQHF

clone size: .
V gene: TRBV29-1
D gene: .
J gene: TRBJ1-4
CDR3 DNA: TGCAGCGTCAGACAGGCGGATGAAAAACTGTTTTTT
CDR3 protein: CSVRQADEKLFF

clone size: .
V gene: TRBV29-1
D gene: TRBD2
J gene: TRBJ2-5
CDR3 DNA: TGCAGCGTGGCTGAGCGGGGCGCGGAGACCCAGTACTTC
CDR3 protein: CSVAERGAETQYF

clone size: few
V gene: TRBV7-2
D gene: TRBD1
J gene: TRBJ2-7
CDR3 DNA: TGTGCCAGCAGGCCGGGACAGGGATCCTACGAGCAGTACTTC
CDR3 protein: CASRPGQGSYEQYF

clone size: .
V gene: TRBV5-1
D gene: TRBD1
J gene: TRBJ2-7
CDR3 DNA: TGCGCCAGCAGCTTTACTGTCCCTGGACAGGGGGGTACCGTCTACGAGCAGTACTTC
CDR3 protein: CASSFTVPGQGGTVYEQYF

clone size: .
V gene: TRBV15
D gene: .
J gene: TRBJ1-2
CDR3 DNA: TGTGCCACCAGCAGAGATCTAGAAGGGAGATCTGGCTACACCTTC
CDR3 protein: CATSRDLEGRSGYTF

clone size: .
V gene: TRBV2
D gene: .
J gene: TRBJ1-2
CDR3 DNA: TGTGCCAGCAACTCAAGACCCGCTGGAAGCTACACCTTC
CDR3 protein: CASNSRPAGSYTF

clone size: .
V gene: TRBV30
D gene: .
J gene: TRBJ1-5
CDR3 DNA: TGTGCCTGGAGCCTTGGGGCAGGGGAGCGTCAGCCCCAGCATTTT
CDR3 protein: CAWSLGAGERQPQHF

clone size: few
V gene: TRBV29-1
D gene: .
J gene: TRBJ1-2
CDR3 DNA: TGCAGCGTTGCAGGGGACATACACTATGGCTACACCTTC
CDR3 protein: CSVAGDIHYGYTF

clone size: .
V gene: TRBV4-1
D gene: TRBD1
J gene: TRBJ2-7
CDR3 DNA: TGCGCCAGCAGCCACGGACAGGGGAAAACCTACGAGCAGTACTTC
CDR3 protein: CASSHGQGKTYEQYF

clone size: .
V gene: TRBV9
D gene: TRBD1
J gene: TRBJ1-2
CDR3 DNA: TGTGCCAGCAGCCTCGGGACAGCCGAGGGTGGCTACACCTTC
CDR3 protein: CASSLGTAEGGYTF

clone size: few
V gene: TRBV7-9
D gene: TRBD2
J gene: TRBJ2-1
CDR3 DNA: TGTGCCAGCAGTCCTGAACCGGGACTAGTCCACCGGAATGAGCAGTTCTTC
CDR3 protein: CASSPEPGLVHRNEQFF

clone size: few
V gene: TRBV11-2
D gene: .
J gene: TRBJ2-7
CDR3 DNA: TGTGCCAGCAGCTTCGGGGACAACTCCTACGAGCAGTACTTC
CDR3 protein: CASSFGDNSYEQYF

clone size: large
V gene: TRBV30
D gene: TRBD1
J gene: TRBJ1-1
CDR3 DNA: TGTGCCTGGAGCCCTCCACGACAGGGGGACACTGAAGCTTTCTTT
CDR3 protein: CAWSPPRQGDTEAFF

clone size: .
V gene: TRBV7-8
D gene: TRBD1
J gene: TRBJ2-7
CDR3 DNA: TGTGCCAGCAGCTTACTGGCAGGGGGCTCCTACGAGCAGTACTTC
CDR3 protein: CASSLLAGGSYEQYF

clone size: .
V gene: TRBV30
D gene: .
J gene: TRBJ2-7
CDR3 DNA: TGTGCCTGGAGTGTCGAGGACTCTTCCTACGAGCAGTACTTC
CDR3 protein: CAWSVEDSSYEQYF

clone size: few
V gene: TRBV7-8
D gene: TRBD1
J gene: TRBJ2-7
CDR3 DNA: TGTGCCAGCAGCCGGACAGGTTTCTACGAGCAGTACTTC
CDR3 protein: CASSRTGFYEQYF

clone size: few
V gene: TRBV7-8
D gene: TRBD2
J gene: TRBJ2-1
CDR3 DNA: TGTGCCAGCAGCGCGGGGACTAGCGGGACCTACAATGAGCAGTTCTTC
CDR3 protein: CASSAGTSGTYNEQFF

clone size: .
V gene: TRBV20-1
D gene: TRBD2
J gene: TRBJ2-4
CDR3 DNA: TGCAGTGGCGGGAGGGTAAACATTCAGTACTTC
CDR3 protein: CSGGRVNIQYF

clone size: .
V gene: TRBV14
D gene: TRBD1
J gene: TRBJ1-1
CDR3 DNA: TGTGCCAGCAGCGGACTCGGGACAGCCCTGAACACTGAAGCTTTCTTT
CDR3 protein: CASSGLGTALNTEAFF

clone size: .
V gene: TRBV11-2
D gene: TRBD2
J gene: TRBJ2-1
CDR3 DNA: TGTGCCAGCAGCTTAGAGCGGGGGGGCTACAATGAGCAGTTCTTC
CDR3 protein: CASSLERGGYNEQFF

clone size: .
V gene: TRBV9
D gene: TRBD2
J gene: TRBJ2-1
CDR3 DNA: TGTGCCAGCAGCGGAAGCGGGGGGGTTAACAATGAGCAGTTCTTC
CDR3 protein: CASSGSGGVNNEQFF

clone size: few
V gene: TRBV2
D gene: .
J gene: TRBJ2-6
CDR3 DNA: TGTGCCAGCAGTCAGGGGGGGCACTCTGGGGCCAACGTCCTGACTTTC
CDR3 protein: CASSQGGHSGANVLTF

clone size: .
V gene: TRBV5-1
D gene: TRBD1
J gene: TRBJ2-7
CDR3 DNA: TGCGCCAGCAGCTTGGGAGGACAGGGGATGCACGAGCAGTACTTC
CDR3 protein: CASSLGGQGMHEQYF

clone size: .
V gene: TRBV9
D gene: .
J gene: TRBJ1-5
CDR3 DNA: TGTGCCAGCAGCGTAGACGTGGGAAATCAGCCCCAGCATTTT
CDR3 protein: CASSVDVGNQPQHF

clone size: few
V gene: TRBV30
D gene: .
J gene: TRBJ1-1
CDR3 DNA: TGTGCCTGGAGTGACCTGCTTGAAGCTTTCTTT
CDR3 protein: CAWSDLLEAFF

clone size: few
V gene: TRBV5-7
D gene: .
J gene: TRBJ1-6
CDR3 DNA: TGTGCCAGCAGACAAACAGGGAAGATTTCACCCCTCCACTTT
CDR3 protein: CASRQTGKISPLHF

clone size: once
V gene: TRBV15
D gene: .
J gene: TRBJ2-6
CDR3 DNA: TGTGCCACCAGCATAGGATCTGGGGCCAACGTCCTGACTTTC
CDR3 protein: CATSIGSGANVLTF

clone size: .
V gene: TRBV6-1
D gene: .
J gene: TRBJ2-1
CDR3 DNA: TGTGCCAGCAGTGAAAGGGGGTATGAGCAGTTCTTC
CDR3 protein: CASSERGYEQFF

clone size: .
V gene: TRBV6-5
D gene: TRBD2
J gene: TRBJ2-7
CDR3 DNA: TGTGCCAGCAGTTATAGACTAGCTGGTTCCTACGAGCAGTACTTC
CDR3 protein: CASSYRLAGSYEQYF

clone size: few
V gene: TRBV28
D gene: .
J gene: TRBJ2-7
CDR3 DNA: TGTGCCAGCAAGGGGGGTGGGCCGCACGAGCAGTACTTC
CDR3 protein: CASKGGGPHEQYF

clone size: few
V gene: TRBV11-2
D gene: .
J gene: TRBJ2-3
CDR3 DNA: TGTGCCAGCAGCTTAGGGGGGATAGGAGAGGGTAGCACAGATACGCAGTATTTT
CDR3 protein: CASSLGGIGEGSTDTQYF

clone size: .
V gene: TRBV6-5
D gene: TRBD1
J gene: TRBJ2-7
CDR3 DNA: TGTGCCAGCAGGGGGACAGCTTACGAGCAGTACTTC
CDR3 protein: CASRGTAYEQYF

clone size: once
V gene: TRBV4-1
D gene: TRBD2
J gene: TRBJ2-7
CDR3 DNA: TGCGCCAGCAGCCTGACACATGGTTCGGGGACTAGCGGCTACGAGCAGTACTTC
CDR3 protein: CASSLTHGSGTSGYEQYF

clone size: .
V gene: TRBV30
D gene: .
J gene: TRBJ2-5
CDR3 DNA: TGTGCCTGGAGGATCCAAGAGACCCAGTACTTC
CDR3 protein: CAWRIQETQYF

clone size: few
V gene: TRBV10-3
D gene: .
J gene: TRBJ2-6
CDR3 DNA: TGTGCCACCCAAAGGACGGCTGGGGCCAACGTCCTGACTTTC
CDR3 protein: CATQRTAGANVLTF

clone size: .
V gene: TRBV11-3
D gene: .
J gene: TRBJ2-2
CDR3 DNA: TGTGCCAGCAGCTTCGGGGGAAGGACCGGGGAGCTGTTTTTT
CDR3 protein: CASSFGGRTGELFF

clone size: .
V gene: TRBV4-1
D gene: .
J gene: TRBJ2-5
CDR3 DNA: TGCGCCAGCAGCCAGACGGGGGAGACCCAGTACTTC
CDR3 protein: CASSQTGETQYF

clone size: .
V gene: TRBV7-2
D gene: TRBD2
J gene: TRBJ2-3
CDR3 DNA: TGTGCCAGCAGCCAAGATCGCGGGGGGGCCACAGATACGCAGTATTTT
CDR3 protein: CASSQDRGGATDTQYF

clone size: .
V gene: TRBV5-4
D gene: TRBD2
J gene: TRBJ2-7
CDR3 DNA: TGTGCCAGCAGCTCTACTAGCGGGAGGCTCGACGAGCAGTACTTC
CDR3 protein: CASSSTSGRLDEQYF